This T cell receptor (beta chain) came from a study of T cell responses to AZD1222 COVID-19 vaccine. TCRdb's copy holds only in-frame clones and misses some; the assay was immunoSEQ multiplex PCR. Of 85,000 to 120,000 clones detected, about four fifths appear once; the ten largest clones hold about 15%. This clone showed up just a few times. Its antigen remains unknown. General observations from the study: Every sample of the repertoires postdated the peak T cell response.

The CDR3 totals 13 residues. The ends were cut back, 2 bases at V and 1 base at J, with 5 bases in the middle. Per the germline V gene, CDR1 is SNHLY and CDR2 is FYNNEI. The chain carries TRBV2 and TRBJ1-1; D not certain. This receptor was taken from an adult in good health. The sequencing used peripheral blood, collected on day 0 of AZD1222 vaccination. CDR3 in DNA: TGTGCCAGCAGTGAATGGAGGAACACTGAAGCTTTCTTT. Translation gives CASSEWRNTEAFF.